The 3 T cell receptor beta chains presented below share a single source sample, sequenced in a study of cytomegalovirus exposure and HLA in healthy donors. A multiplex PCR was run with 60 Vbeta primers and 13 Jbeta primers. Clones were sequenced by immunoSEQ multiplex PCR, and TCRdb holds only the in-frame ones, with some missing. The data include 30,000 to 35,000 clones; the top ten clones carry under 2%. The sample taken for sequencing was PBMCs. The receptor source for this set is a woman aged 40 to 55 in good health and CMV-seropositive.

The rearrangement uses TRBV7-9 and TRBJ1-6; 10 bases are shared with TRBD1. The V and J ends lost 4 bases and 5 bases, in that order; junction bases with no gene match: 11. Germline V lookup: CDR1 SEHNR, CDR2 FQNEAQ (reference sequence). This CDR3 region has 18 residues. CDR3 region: CASSSGGGTGVNNSPLHF. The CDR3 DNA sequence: TGTGCCAGCAGCTCAGGGGGCGGGACAGGGGTCAATAATTCACCCCTCCACTTT.

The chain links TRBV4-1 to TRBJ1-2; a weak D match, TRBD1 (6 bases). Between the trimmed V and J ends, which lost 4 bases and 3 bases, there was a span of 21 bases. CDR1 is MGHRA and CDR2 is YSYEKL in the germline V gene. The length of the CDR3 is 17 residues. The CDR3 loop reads CASSPMGRGDSDYGYTF. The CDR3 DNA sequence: TGCGCCAGCAGCCCCATGGGGAGGGGGGATAGTGACTATGGCTACACCTTC.

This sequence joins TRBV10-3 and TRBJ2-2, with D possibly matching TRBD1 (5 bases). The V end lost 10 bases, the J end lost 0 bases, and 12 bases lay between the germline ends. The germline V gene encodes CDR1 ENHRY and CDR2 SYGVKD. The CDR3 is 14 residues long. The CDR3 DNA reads TGTGCCACCCAGGACAAGTCGAACACCGGGGAGCTGTTTTTT. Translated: CATQDKSNTGELFF.